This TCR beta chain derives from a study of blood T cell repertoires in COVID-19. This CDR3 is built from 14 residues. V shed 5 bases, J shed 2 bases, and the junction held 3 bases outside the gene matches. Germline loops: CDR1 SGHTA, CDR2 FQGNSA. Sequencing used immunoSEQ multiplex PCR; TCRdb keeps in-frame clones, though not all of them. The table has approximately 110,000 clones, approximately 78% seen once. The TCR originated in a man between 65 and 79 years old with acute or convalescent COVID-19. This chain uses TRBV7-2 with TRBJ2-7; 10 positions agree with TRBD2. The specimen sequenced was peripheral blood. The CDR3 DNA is TGTGCCAGCAGCCGGACTAGCGGCGCCTACGAGCAGTACTTC. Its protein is CASSRTSGAYEQYF. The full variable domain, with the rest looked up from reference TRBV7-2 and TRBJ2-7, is GAGVSQSPSNKVTEKGKDVELRCDPISGHTALYWYRQSLGQGLEFLIYFQGNSAPDKSGLPSDRFSAERTGGSVSTLTIQRTQQEDSAVYLCASSRTSGAYEQYFGPGTRLTVT.